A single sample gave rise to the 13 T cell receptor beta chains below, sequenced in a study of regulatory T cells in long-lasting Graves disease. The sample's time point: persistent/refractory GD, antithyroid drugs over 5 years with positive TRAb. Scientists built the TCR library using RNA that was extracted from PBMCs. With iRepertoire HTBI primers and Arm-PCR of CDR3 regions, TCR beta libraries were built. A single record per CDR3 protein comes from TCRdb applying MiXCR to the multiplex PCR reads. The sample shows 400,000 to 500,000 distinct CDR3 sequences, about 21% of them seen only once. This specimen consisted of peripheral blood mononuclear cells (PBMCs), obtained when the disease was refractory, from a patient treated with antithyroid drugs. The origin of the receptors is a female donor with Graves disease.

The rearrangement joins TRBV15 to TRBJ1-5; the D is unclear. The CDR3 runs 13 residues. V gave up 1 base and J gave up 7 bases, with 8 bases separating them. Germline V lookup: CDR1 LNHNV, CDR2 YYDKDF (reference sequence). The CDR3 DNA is TGTGCCACCAGCAGAGGAAAGGAGCAGCCCCAGCATTTT. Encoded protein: CATSRGKEQPQHF.

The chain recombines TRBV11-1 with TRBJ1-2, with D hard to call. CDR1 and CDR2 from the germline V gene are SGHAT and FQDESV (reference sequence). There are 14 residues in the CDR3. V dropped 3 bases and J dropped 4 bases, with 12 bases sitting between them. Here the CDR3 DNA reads TGTGCCAGCAGCTTTAAATCGGACGTCTATGGCTACACCTTC. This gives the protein CASSFKSDVYGYTF. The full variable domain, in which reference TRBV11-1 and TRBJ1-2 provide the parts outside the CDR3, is EAEVAQSPRYKITEKSQAVAFWCDPISGHATLYWYRQILGQGPELLVQFQDESVVDDSQLPKDRFSAERLKGVDSTLKIQPAELGDSAMYLCASSFKSDVYGYTFGSGTRLTVV.

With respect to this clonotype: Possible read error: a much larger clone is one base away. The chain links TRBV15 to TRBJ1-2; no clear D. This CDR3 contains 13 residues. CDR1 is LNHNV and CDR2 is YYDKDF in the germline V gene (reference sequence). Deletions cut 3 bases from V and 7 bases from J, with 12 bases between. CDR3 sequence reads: CATSSAGTAGYTF. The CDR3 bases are TGTGCCACCAGCAGTGCAGGTACTGCTGGCTACACCTTC.

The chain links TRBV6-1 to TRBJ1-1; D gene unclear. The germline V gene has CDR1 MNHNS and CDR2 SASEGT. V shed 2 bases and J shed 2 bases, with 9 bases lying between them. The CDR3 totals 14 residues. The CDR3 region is CASSELGANTEAFF. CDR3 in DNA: TGTGCCAGCAGTGAATTAGGAGCTAACACTGAAGCTTTCTTT.

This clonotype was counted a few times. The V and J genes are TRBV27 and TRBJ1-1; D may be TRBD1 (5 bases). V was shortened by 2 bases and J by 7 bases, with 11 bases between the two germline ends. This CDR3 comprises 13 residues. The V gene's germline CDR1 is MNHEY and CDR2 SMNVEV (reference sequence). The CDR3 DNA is TGTGCCAGCAGTTTACTGGGGGTTAATGAAGCTTTCTTT. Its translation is CASSLLGVNEAFF.

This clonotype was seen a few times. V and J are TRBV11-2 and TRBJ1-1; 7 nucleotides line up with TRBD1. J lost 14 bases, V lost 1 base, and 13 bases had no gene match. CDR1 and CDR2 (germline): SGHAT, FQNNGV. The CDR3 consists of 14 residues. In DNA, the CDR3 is TGTGCCAGCAGCTTAGGGGGACCGGACAGGCCACCATTCTTT. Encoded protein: CASSLGGPDRPPFF.

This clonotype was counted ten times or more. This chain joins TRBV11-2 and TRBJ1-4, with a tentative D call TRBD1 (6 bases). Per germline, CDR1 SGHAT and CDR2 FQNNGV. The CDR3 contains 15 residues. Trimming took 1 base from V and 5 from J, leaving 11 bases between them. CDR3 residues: CASSLVTGLNEKLFF. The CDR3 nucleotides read TGTGCCAGCAGCTTAGTGACAGGCCTAAATGAAAAACTGTTTTTT. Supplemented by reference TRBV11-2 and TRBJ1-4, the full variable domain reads EAGVAQSPRYKIIEKRQSVAFWCNPISGHATLYWYQQILGQGPKLLIQFQNNGVVDDSQLPKDRFSAERLKGVDSTLKIQPAKLEDSAVYLCASSLVTGLNEKLFFGSGTQLSVL.

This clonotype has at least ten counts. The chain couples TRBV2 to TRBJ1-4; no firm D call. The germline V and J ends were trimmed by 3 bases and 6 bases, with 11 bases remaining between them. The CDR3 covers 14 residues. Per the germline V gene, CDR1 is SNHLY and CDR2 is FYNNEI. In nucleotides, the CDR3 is TGTGCCAGCAGTGATTCAGTCTTGGATGAAAAACTGTTTTTT. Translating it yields CASSDSVLDEKLFF.

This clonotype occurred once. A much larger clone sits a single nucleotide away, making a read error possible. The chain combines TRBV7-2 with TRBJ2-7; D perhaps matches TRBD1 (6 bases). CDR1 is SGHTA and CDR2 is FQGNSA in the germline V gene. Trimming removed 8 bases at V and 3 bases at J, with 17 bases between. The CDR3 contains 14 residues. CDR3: CASGAPGHSYEQYF. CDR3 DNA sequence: TGTGCCAGCGGCGCCCCGGGACACAGCTACGAGCAGTACTTC.

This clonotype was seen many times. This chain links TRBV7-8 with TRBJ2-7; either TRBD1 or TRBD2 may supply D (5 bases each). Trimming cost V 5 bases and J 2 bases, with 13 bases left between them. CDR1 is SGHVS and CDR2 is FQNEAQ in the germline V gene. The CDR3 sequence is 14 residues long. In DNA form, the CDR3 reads TGTGCCAGCAGCAGAGGGACCGGGACCTACGAGCAGTACTTC. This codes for CASSRGTGTYEQYF.

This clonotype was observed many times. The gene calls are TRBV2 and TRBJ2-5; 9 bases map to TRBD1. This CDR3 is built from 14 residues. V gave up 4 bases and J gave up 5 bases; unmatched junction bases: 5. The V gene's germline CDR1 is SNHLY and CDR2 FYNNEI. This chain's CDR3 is CASSVGQGRETQYF. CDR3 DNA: TGTGCCAGCAGTGTCGGACAGGGGCGGGAGACCCAGTACTTC.

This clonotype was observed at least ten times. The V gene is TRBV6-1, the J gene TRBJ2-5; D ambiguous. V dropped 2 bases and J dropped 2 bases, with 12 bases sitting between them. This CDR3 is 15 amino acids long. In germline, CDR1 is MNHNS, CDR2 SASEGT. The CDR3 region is CASSETGPMQETQYF. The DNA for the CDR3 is TGTGCCAGCAGTGAAACCGGGCCAATGCAAGAGACCCAGTACTTC.

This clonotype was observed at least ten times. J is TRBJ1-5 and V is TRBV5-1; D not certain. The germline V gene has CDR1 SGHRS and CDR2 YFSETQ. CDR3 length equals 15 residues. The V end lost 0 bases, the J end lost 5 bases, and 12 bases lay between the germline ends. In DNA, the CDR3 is TGCGCCAGCAGCTTGGAGGGTCAGGACTATCAGCCCCAGCATTTT. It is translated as CASSLEGQDYQPQHF. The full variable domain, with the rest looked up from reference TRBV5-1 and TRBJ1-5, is KAGVTQTPRYLIKTRGQQVTLSCSPISGHRSVSWYQQTPGQGLQFLFEYFSETQRNKGNFPGRFSGRQFSNSRSEMNVSTLELGDSALYLCASSLEGQDYQPQHFGDGTRLSIL.